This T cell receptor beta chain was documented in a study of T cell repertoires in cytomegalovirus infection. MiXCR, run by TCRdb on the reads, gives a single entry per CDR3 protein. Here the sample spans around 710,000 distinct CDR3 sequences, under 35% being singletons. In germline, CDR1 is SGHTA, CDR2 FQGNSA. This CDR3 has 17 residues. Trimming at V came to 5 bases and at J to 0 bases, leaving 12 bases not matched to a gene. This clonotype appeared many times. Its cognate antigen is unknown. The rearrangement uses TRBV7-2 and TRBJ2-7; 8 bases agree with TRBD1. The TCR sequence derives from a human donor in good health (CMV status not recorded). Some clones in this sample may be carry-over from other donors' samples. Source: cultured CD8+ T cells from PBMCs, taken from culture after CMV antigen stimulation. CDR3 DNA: TGTGCCAGCAGCCAGGAGTTGGGACAGGCGTCCTCCTACGAGCAGTACGTC. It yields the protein CASSQELGQASSYEQYV.